The 27 T cell receptor beta chains listed next were all sequenced from one sample in a study of technical replicates of blood from a handful of donors (dated by TCRdb to the late 2010s). Receptors were amplified or captured by the immunoSEQ multiplex PCR assay. This immuneACCESS table, as held by TCRdb, lists in-frame sequences with V and J called but not all clones. Of the missing ones, under half trace to an unresolved V gene in checked studies; the others have no known cause. The sample contains 55,000 to 75,000 clones, 85% to 95% of them found a single time. About 4.5% of the sample is taken by the ten largest. The specimen sequenced was PBMCs. The receptors shown here come from a human donor in good health. Some clones in this sample may be carry-over from other donors' samples.

V gene TRBV4-3 combines with J gene TRBJ1-4; the match to TRBD1 covers 10 bases. Germline-derived CDR1 and CDR2 are LGHNA and YSLEER. J was trimmed by 7 bases and V by 1 base; bases with no gene match: 6. This CDR3 is built from 16 residues. CDR3 in amino acids: CASSQGLGQGSEKLFF. The DNA for the CDR3 is TGCGCCAGCAGCCAAGGCTTGGGACAGGGGTCTGAAAAACTGTTTTTT.

The chain has TRBV4-3 and TRBJ2-7, with 9 bases aligning to TRBD2. Germline lookup yields CDR1 LGHNA and CDR2 YSLEER. Germline trimming cut 1 base from V and 3 bases from J; bases unmatched to any gene: 13. The CDR3 contains 18 residues. Here the CDR3 DNA reads TGCGCCAGCAGCCAAGTTGTCGCTAGCGGGAATGCCGGCTACGAGCAGTACTTC. Protein: CASSQVVASGNAGYEQYF.

V and J are TRBV7-6 and TRBJ2-3; D uncertain. CDR3 size: 14 residues. Trimming left V 5 bases short and J 2 bases short, with 11 bases between. Germline V gene lookup returns CDR1 SGHVS and CDR2 FNYEAQ. This CDR3 is CASSRGAHTDTQYF. CDR3 nucleotides: TGTGCCAGCAGCCGCGGAGCCCACACAGATACGCAGTATTTT.

This clone was seen only once. The chain is built from TRBV7-2 and TRBJ2-4; 12 bases line up with TRBD2. J gave up 8 bases and V 2 bases, and 13 bases lay outside the gene matches. This CDR3 spans 18 amino acids. Germline CDR1 and CDR2: SGHTA and FQGNSA. The CDR3 spells CASSLRGPGLAGPHIQYF. DNA of the CDR3: TGTGCCAGCAGCTTAAGGGGGCCGGGACTAGCGGGTCCTCACATTCAGTACTTC.

This clone ranks as medium-sized. The V call is TRBV5-1, the J call TRBJ2-1; the match to TRBD2 covers 10 bases. V was pared by 2 bases and J by 6 bases, with 2 bases of the junction left unmatched. Germline assignment: CDR1 SGHRS and CDR2 YFSETQ. The CDR3 spans 14 residues. The CDR3 is CASSLAGGFNEQFF. The DNA of the CDR3 is TGCGCCAGCAGCTTAGCGGGAGGGTTCAATGAGCAGTTCTTC.

The rearrangement uses TRBV6-1 and TRBJ1-5; D not resolved. V was shortened by 2 bases and J by 7 bases, with 12 bases between the two germline ends. The CDR3 consists of 14 residues. Germline CDR1 is MNHNS and CDR2 is SASEGT. For the CDR3, the DNA is TGTGCCAGCAGTGAATCCGGGTTTCGACAGCCCCAGCATTTT. Protein sequence: CASSESGFRQPQHF.

The rearrangement links TRBV2 to TRBJ1-1; 8 bases are a match to TRBD1. The CDR3 contains 12 residues. The V gene end was trimmed by 3 bases and the J gene end by 11 bases; junction bases not matched to a gene: 5. The germline CDR1 and CDR2 sequences are SNHLY and FYNNEI. The CDR3 is CASSETGVLAFF. The CDR3 nucleotides are TGTGCCAGCAGTGAGACAGGGGTTTTGGCTTTCTTT.

The V call is TRBV7-9, the J call TRBJ2-7; 7 bases align to TRBD1. The CDR3 has 13 residues. The V and J ends lost 5 bases and 2 bases, in that order; junction bases with no gene match: 3. The germline gives CDR1 SEHNR, CDR2 FQNEAQ (reference sequence). The DNA of the CDR3 is TGTGCCAGCAGCCCAGGGGGAACCTACGAGCAGTACTTC. This codes for CASSPGGTYEQYF.

Sample share makes this clone medium-sized. The V call is TRBV9, the J call TRBJ2-7, with 11 bases identical to TRBD2. V gave up 2 bases and J gave up 3 bases; unmatched junction bases: 1. CDR1 is SGDLS and CDR2 is YYNGEE in the germline V gene. The CDR3 loop spans 14 amino acids. The CDR3 reads CASSVSGGGYEQYF. In nucleotides, the CDR3 is TGTGCCAGCAGCGTTAGCGGGGGGGGCTACGAGCAGTACTTC.

The chain has TRBV5-1 and TRBJ2-3; 10 nucleotides align to TRBD2. Germline CDR1 and CDR2: SGHRS and YFSETQ. This CDR3 spans 15 amino acids. Unmatched junction bases numbered 5, after V lost 4 bases and J lost 3 bases. The chain's CDR3 is CASSLAGAGTDTQYF. The CDR3 coding sequence is TGCGCCAGCAGCCTAGCGGGAGCGGGGACAGATACGCAGTATTTT.

The chain links TRBV15 to TRBJ1-3; D remains ambiguous. CDR1 LNHNV and CDR2 YYDKDF come from the germline V gene (reference sequence). The V end lost 0 bases, the J end lost 8 bases, and 14 bases lay between the germline ends. This CDR3 contains 15 residues. This CDR3 reads CATSRDYEGRDTIYF. The CDR3 DNA reads TGTGCCACCAGCAGAGATTATGAGGGCAGAGACACCATATATTTT.

The chain uses TRBV2 and TRBJ1-1; D gene unclear. The CDR3 covers 12 residues. CDR1 and CDR2 from the germline V gene are SNHLY and FYNNEI. V dropped 6 bases and J dropped 5 bases, with 10 bases sitting between them. The CDR3 nucleotides are TGTGCCAGCAGCCACTTCAGGACTGAAGCTTTCTTT. This codes for CASSHFRTEAFF.

The chain couples TRBV30 to TRBJ2-1, with 15 bases that match TRBD2. This CDR3 comprises 19 residues. The V gene's germline CDR1 is GTSNPN and CDR2 SVGIG (reference sequence). V shed 0 bases and J 0 bases; nucleotides not matched to a gene: 6. The CDR3 DNA reads as TGTGCCTGGAGTGTACTAGGGACTAGCGGGAGGCCCTCCTACAATGAGCAGTTCTTC. Amino acids: CAWSVLGTSGRPSYNEQFF.

This chain connects TRBV19 to TRBJ1-1; 7 bases align to TRBD1. The CDR3 sequence is 13 residues long. The germline gives CDR1 LNHDA, CDR2 SQIVND (reference sequence). J lost 5 bases, V lost 7 bases, and 7 bases had no gene match. In DNA form, the CDR3 reads TGTGCCAGTAATACAGGGGTCAGGACTGAAGCTTTCTTT. Its protein is CASNTGVRTEAFF.

The rearrangement joins TRBV18 to TRBJ1-2; TRBD1 is a possible D gene (5 bases). This CDR3 contains 15 residues. Deletions cut 6 bases from V and 4 bases from J, with 18 bases between. Germline assignment: CDR1 KGHSH and CDR2 LQKENI. This CDR3 is CASSPAGESPYGYTF. CDR3 bases: TGTGCCAGCTCTCCAGCGGGGGAGAGCCCCTATGGCTACACCTTC.

V gene TRBV19 combines with J gene TRBJ2-2, with 7 bases that match TRBD1. The CDR3 extends over 15 amino acids. CDR1 and CDR2 (germline): LNHDA, SQIVND (reference sequence). V was clipped by 7 bases and J by 1 base; unmatched bases: 6. The CDR3 DNA sequence: TGTGCCAGTACCGAGGGACAGATGAACACCGGGGAGCTGTTTTTT. Protein: CASTEGQMNTGELFF. The variable domain in full, completed from reference TRBV19 and TRBJ2-2, reads DGGITQSPKYLFRKEGQNVTLSCEQNLNHDAMYWYRQDPGQGLRLIYYSQIVNDFQKGDIAEGYSVSREKKESFPLTVTSAQKNPTAFYLCASTEGQMNTGELFFGEGSRLTVL.

The J gene is TRBJ2-7, the V gene TRBV12-2; TRBD2, the table's D call, lacks a check against the DNA. TRBV12-2 is a pseudogene segment. The CDR3 is 16 residues long. CDR3 in amino acids: CASRIPSTSGSYEQYF. The CDR3 coding sequence is TGTGCAAGTCGCATTCCTTCGACTAGCGGCTCCTACGAGCAGTACTTC.

The V gene is TRBV4-2, the J gene TRBJ1-1, with TRBD1 matching 8 bases. The V gene end was trimmed by 4 bases and the J gene end by 1 base; junction bases not matched to a gene: 5. This CDR3 has 15 residues. CDR1 is LGHNA, CDR2 YNFKEQ, per germline. The chain's CDR3 is CASSPPGQGNTEAFF. DNA for the CDR3: TGTGCCAGCAGCCCCCCCGGACAGGGGAACACTGAAGCTTTCTTT.

This clone was picked up a small number of times. This CDR3 reads CASSSLAGADTGELFF. The CDR3 DNA follows: TGTGCCAGCAGCTCCCTAGCGGGAGCGGACACCGGGGAGCTGTTTTTT. This sequence joins TRBV5-6 and TRBJ2-2; TRBD2 matches at 10 bases. The V gene end was trimmed by 3 bases and the J gene end by 3 bases; junction bases not matched to a gene: 5. The CDR3 contains 16 residues. Germline V CDR1 and CDR2: SGHDT, YYEEEE. Full variable domain (missing parts from reference TRBV5-6 and TRBJ2-2): DAGVTQSPTHLIKTRGQQVTLRCSPKSGHDTVSWYQQALGQGPQFIFQYYEEEERQRGNFPDRFSGHQFPNYSSELNVNALLLGDSALYLCASSSLAGADTGELFFGEGSRLTVL.

The chain joins TRBV7-2 to TRBJ1-2; D perhaps matches TRBD1 (5 bases). CDR1 is SGHTA, CDR2 FQGNSA, per germline. Trimming took 1 base from V and 7 from J, leaving 13 bases between them. The CDR3 sequence is 14 residues long. CDR3 loop: CASSLGGTLGGYTF. As DNA, the CDR3 is TGTGCCAGCAGCTTAGGCGGGACCTTAGGTGGCTACACCTTC.

This clone was observed a single time. This chain joins TRBV7-9 and TRBJ2-1, with D maybe TRBD1 (6 bases). Per germline, CDR1 SEHNR and CDR2 FQNEAQ (reference sequence). This CDR3 contains 13 residues. V lost 2 bases to trimming and J lost 9 bases, with 11 bases between them. The CDR3 DNA is TGTGCCAGCAGCTTATATGGGGGCTTTGAGCAGTTCTTC. Residues: CASSLYGGFEQFF.

The genes are TRBV5-1 and TRBJ1-6; 9 positions agree with TRBD1. CDR1 is SGHRS, CDR2 YFSETQ, per germline. V dropped 2 bases and J dropped 6; count of bases not matched to a gene: 6. The CDR3 is 16 residues long. The CDR3 loop reads CASSFWGDRANSPLHF. CDR3 sequence (DNA): TGCGCCAGCAGCTTTTGGGGGGACAGGGCTAATTCACCCCTCCACTTT.

This clone was counted once. V gene TRBV7-3 combines with J gene TRBJ1-2; possibly TRBD1 for D (5 bases). The V end lost 2 bases, the J end lost 5 bases, and 9 bases lay between the germline ends. Germline V gives CDR1 SGHTA, CDR2 FQGTGA. This CDR3 spans 13 amino acids. The CDR3 is CASSLPGGYGYTF. The CDR3, as DNA: TGTGCCAGCAGCTTACCGGGGGGTTATGGCTACACCTTC.

The rearrangement links TRBV5-1 to TRBJ2-1, with a tentative D call TRBD2 (5 bases). V lost 0 bases to trimming and J lost 10 bases, with 11 bases between them. Germline lookup yields CDR1 SGHRS and CDR2 YFSETQ. The CDR3 length is 13 residues. The CDR3 here is CASSLDYGGEQFF. The CDR3 DNA is TGCGCCAGCAGCTTGGATTACGGCGGGGAGCAGTTCTTC.

This clone was counted a single time. V is TRBV6-5 and J is TRBJ2-5; 7 bases agree with TRBD2. Trimming at V came to 2 bases and at J to 1 base, leaving 7 bases not matched to a gene. CDR1 is MNHEY, CDR2 SVGAGI, per germline. The CDR3 extends over 16 amino acids. Written as DNA, the CDR3 is TGTGCCAGCAGTTACACGGGAGCGGGGCTCCAAGAGACCCAGTACTTC. As protein: CASSYTGAGLQETQYF.

The V and J genes are TRBV11-2 and TRBJ2-7, with D perhaps matching TRBD1 (5 bases). This CDR3 has 14 amino acids. Deletions cut 5 bases from V and 5 bases from J, with 16 bases between. Looked up from germline, CDR1 is SGHAT and CDR2 is FQNNGV. In DNA form, the CDR3 reads TGTGCCAGCAGCCAGGAGACAGTAGTCAACGAGCAGTACTTC. This sequence encodes CASSQETVVNEQYF. The whole variable domain, remainder taken from reference TRBV11-2 and TRBJ2-7, is EAGVAQSPRYKIIEKRQSVAFWCNPISGHATLYWYQQILGQGPKLLIQFQNNGVVDDSQLPKDRFSAERLKGVDSTLKIQPAKLEDSAVYLCASSQETVVNEQYFGPGTRLTVT.

The V and J genes are TRBV5-4 and TRBJ1-6; D possibly corresponds to TRBD1 (5 bases). This CDR3 comprises 14 residues. The ends were cut back, 7 bases at V and 0 bases at J, with 8 bases in the middle. Germline lookup yields CDR1 SGHNT and CDR2 YYREEE (reference sequence). CDR3 coding DNA: TGTGCCAGCTCGGGGGACTCCTATAATTCACCCCTCCACTTT. It yields the protein CASSGDSYNSPLHF.